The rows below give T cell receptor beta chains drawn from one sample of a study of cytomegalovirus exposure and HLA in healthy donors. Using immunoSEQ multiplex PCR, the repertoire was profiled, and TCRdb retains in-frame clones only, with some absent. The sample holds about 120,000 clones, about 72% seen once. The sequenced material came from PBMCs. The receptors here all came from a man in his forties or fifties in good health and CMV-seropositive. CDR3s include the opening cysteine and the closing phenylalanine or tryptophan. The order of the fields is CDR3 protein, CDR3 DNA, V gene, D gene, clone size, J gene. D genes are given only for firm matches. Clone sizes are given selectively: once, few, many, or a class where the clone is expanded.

CDR3: CASSSEGGGTEAFF
DNA: TGTGCCAGCAGCTCGGAGGGGGGGGGCACTGAAGCTTTCTTT
V: TRBV7-9
D: .
size: .
J: TRBJ1-1

CDR3: CASSQVGSYEQYF
DNA: TGCGCCAGCAGCCAAGTCGGTTCCTACGAGCAGTACTTC
V: TRBV4-3
D: .
size: .
J: TRBJ2-7

CDR3: CASSTERGGYNEQFF
DNA: TGTGCCAGCAGCACCGAGCGGGGAGGGTACAATGAGCAGTTCTTC
V: TRBV7-6
D: TRBD2
size: .
J: TRBJ2-1

CDR3: CASSFSGARDGYTF
DNA: TGCGCCAGCAGCTTTTCAGGGGCGCGGGATGGCTACACCTTC
V: TRBV5-1
D: .
size: few
J: TRBJ1-2

CDR3: CASRGGGNQPQHF
DNA: TGCGCCAGCAGAGGAGGGGGCAATCAGCCCCAGCATTTT
V: TRBV10-2
D: .
size: .
J: TRBJ1-5

CDR3: CASSQDLSEQYF
DNA: TGCGCCAGCAGCCAAGATCTGAGCGAGCAGTACTTC
V: TRBV4-3
D: .
size: .
J: TRBJ2-7

CDR3: CANGLEAEAFF
DNA: TGTGCCAACGGGTTAGAGGCGGAAGCTTTCTTT
V: TRBV7-9
D: .
size: .
J: TRBJ1-1

CDR3: CASSPLTGDRHTIYF
DNA: TGTGCCAGCAGTCCCCTGACAGGGGATCGACACACCATATATTTT
V: TRBV6-5
D: TRBD1
size: .
J: TRBJ1-3

CDR3: CASSQGDRGGYEQYF
DNA: TGCGCCAGCAGCCAAGGGGACAGGGGAGGCTACGAGCAGTACTTC
V: TRBV4-1
D: TRBD1
size: .
J: TRBJ2-7

CDR3: CASTQPGTGGYAGELFF
DNA: TGTGCCAGTACCCAACCCGGGACAGGGGGTTACGCCGGGGAGCTGTTTTTT
V: TRBV19
D: TRBD1
size: .
J: TRBJ2-2

CDR3: CASSLVGQGATDTQYF
DNA: TGTGCCAGCAGCTTGGTGGGACAGGGGGCAACGGATACGCAGTATTTT
V: TRBV5-6
D: TRBD1
size: .
J: TRBJ2-3

CDR3: CASSSAGWAGANVLTF
DNA: TGTGCCAGCAGCTCTGCAGGGTGGGCTGGGGCCAACGTCCTGACTTTC
V: TRBV11-3
D: .
size: .
J: TRBJ2-6

CDR3: CASSIGLAGGKETQYF
DNA: TGCGCCAGCAGCATAGGACTAGCGGGGGGGAAAGAGACCCAGTACTTC
V: TRBV5-1
D: TRBD2
size: .
J: TRBJ2-5

CDR3: CASVPEGAGETQYF
DNA: TGTGCCAGCGTACCGGAGGGGGCTGGAGAGACCCAGTACTTC
V: TRBV28
D: .
size: .
J: TRBJ2-5

CDR3: CASSLDGGTAYGYTF
DNA: TGCGCCAGCAGCTTGGATGGGGGGACGGCCTATGGCTACACCTTC
V: TRBV5-1
D: .
size: once
J: TRBJ1-2

CDR3: CASSLRDRDTGELFF
DNA: TGCGCCAGCAGCCTCCGGGACAGAGACACCGGGGAGCTGTTTTTT
V: TRBV4-3
D: TRBD1
size: few
J: TRBJ2-2

CDR3: CASSLQGFTNEKLFF
DNA: TGTGCCAGCAGCTTACAGGGTTTCACTAATGAAAAACTGTTTTTT
V: TRBV28
D: .
size: .
J: TRBJ1-4

CDR3: CASSLVDFGVVSNYEQYF
DNA: TGTGCCAGCAGCTTGGTGGACTTCGGGGTTGTGTCGAACTACGAGCAGTACTTC
V: TRBV5-4
D: .
size: .
J: TRBJ2-7

CDR3: CASTPSQGWNTEAFF
DNA: TGCGCCAGCACCCCCTCACAGGGTTGGAACACTGAAGCTTTCTTT
V: TRBV5-1
D: .
size: .
J: TRBJ1-1

CDR3: CSVVGSGGAWDEQFF
DNA: TGCAGCGTTGTAGGTAGCGGGGGGGCCTGGGATGAGCAGTTCTTC
V: TRBV29-1
D: TRBD2
size: .
J: TRBJ2-1

CDR3: CASSPHRKGGYYGYTF
DNA: TGTGCCAGCAGCCCCCACCGGAAAGGGGGATATTATGGCTACACCTTC
V: TRBV9
D: .
size: few
J: TRBJ1-2

CDR3: CASSPDGTLSEQYF
DNA: TGTGCCAGCAGCCCCGACGGCACCCTAAGCGAGCAGTACTTC
V: TRBV11-2
D: .
size: .
J: TRBJ2-7

CDR3: CATQRRGGVEQYF
DNA: TGTGCCACGCAACGCCGAGGGGGTGTCGAGCAGTACTTC
V: TRBV2
D: .
size: .
J: TRBJ2-7

CDR3: CASSQDLGVGGIKDNEQFF
DNA: TGCGCCAGCAGCCAAGATTTAGGAGTGGGCGGGATAAAGGACAATGAGCAGTTCTTC
V: TRBV4-1
D: .
size: few
J: TRBJ2-1

CDR3: CASSLDQGSEQYF
DNA: TGTGCCAGCAGCTTAGATCAGGGTTCCGAGCAGTACTTC
V: TRBV11-2
D: .
size: .
J: TRBJ2-7

CDR3: CASSAGTSNSPLHF
DNA: TGTGCCAGCAGTGCCGGGACAAGTAATTCACCCCTCCACTTT
V: TRBV9
D: .
size: once
J: TRBJ1-6